The entry below describes one T cell receptor (beta chain). These data are taken from a study of tumor-infiltrating lymphocytes in primary liver carcinoma. The researchers produced TCR beta cDNA from around 500 ng total RNA with a constant-region primer. Modified slightly, ARM-PCR produced TCR beta libraries over three nested multiplex PCR rounds. Each CDR3 protein is one row after TCRdb ran MiXCR on the multiplex PCR reads. The sample has 110,000 or so distinct CDR3 sequences, around 84% seen once. The tissue used was unsorted bulk material of about 20-33 mg. RNA and DNA were co-extracted from it with the AllPrep DNA/RNA mini kit. The clonotype was recovered from a man in his forties with primary liver carcinoma and hepatitis B virus infection. Specimen: liver tumor tissue from sampling region 3. Subset noted: tumor region T3, left-lateral pole.

CDR3 region: CSVGTSAANTGSLFF. The CDR3 DNA sequence: TGCAGCGTTGGGACTAGCGCGGCAAACACCGGGTCGCTGTTTTTT. The V gene is TRBV29-1, the J gene TRBJ2-2, with 9 bases fitting TRBD2. Per germline, CDR1 SQVTM and CDR2 ANQGSEA. V lost 4 bases, J lost 13 bases, and 16 bases stayed unmatched. This CDR3 is built from 15 residues.